The 7 T cell receptor beta chains below all came from one sample that was sequenced in a study of blood T cell repertoires in COVID-19. The protocol was immunoSEQ multiplex PCR, while the TCRdb copy is restricted to in-frame clones and leaves out a portion. The table shows around 130,000 clones, with about 81% occurring only once. What was sequenced was peripheral blood. The source of these receptors is a woman of 80 years or more with acute or convalescent COVID-19.

The chain employs TRBV10-3 and TRBJ1-1; no clear D. The V gene lost 6 bases and the J gene lost 5 bases, with 10 bases spanning the gap. Germline-derived CDR1 and CDR2 are ENHRY and SYGVKD. This CDR3 comprises 12 residues. DNA of the CDR3: TGTGCCATCAGAGAACCAGGAACTGAAGCTTTCTTT. Translating it yields CAIREPGTEAFF.

This clone was counted between two and nine times. This sequence joins TRBV25-1 and TRBJ1-1; perhaps TRBD1 as D (5 bases). There are 15 residues in the CDR3. Trimming removed 5 bases at V and 4 bases at J, with 17 bases between. CDR1 MGHDK and CDR2 SYGVNS come from the germline V gene. CDR3 residues: CASSSRRAQSTEAFF. CDR3 sequence (DNA): TGTGCCAGCAGTTCGCGCAGGGCTCAGAGCACTGAAGCTTTCTTT. Full variable domain (rest looked up from reference TRBV25-1 and TRBJ1-1): EADIYQTPRYLVIGTGKKITLECSQTMGHDKMYWYQQDPGMELHLIHYSYGVNSTEKGDLSSESTVSRIRTEHFPLTLESARPSHTSQYLCASSSRRAQSTEAFFGQGTRLTVV.

The chain uses TRBV7-2 and TRBJ1-4, with 9 nucleotides matching TRBD1. The junction had 6 bases not matched to a gene; V was cut back by 5 bases and J by 5 bases. The CDR3 loop spans 15 amino acids. CDR1 and CDR2 (germline): SGHTA, FQGNSA. This CDR3 is CASSPWDRVNEKLFF. The CDR3 DNA follows: TGTGCCAGCAGCCCGTGGGACAGGGTGAATGAAAAACTGTTTTTT.

This clone was seen more than once but under ten times. This chain connects TRBV7-9 to TRBJ2-5; D might be TRBD1 (5 bases). CDR3 length equals 12 residues. The V gene's germline CDR1 is SEHNR and CDR2 FQNEAQ (reference sequence). V shed 3 bases and J shed 3 bases, with 5 bases lying between them. The CDR3 region is CASSLTEETQYF. The CDR3 DNA sequence: TGTGCCAGCAGCTTGACAGAAGAGACCCAGTACTTC.

The chain has TRBV18 and TRBJ2-6; D might be TRBD2 (5 bases). CDR3 length: 15 amino acids. Germline lookup yields CDR1 KGHSH and CDR2 LQKENI. V was shortened by 3 bases and J by 4 bases, with 10 bases between the two germline ends. The CDR3 DNA reads TGTGCCAGCTCACCCGAGCTAGCCGGGGCCAACGTCCTGACTTTC. This sequence encodes CASSPELAGANVLTF.

The V and J genes are TRBV19 and TRBJ2-7; D gene uncertain. The germline CDR1 and CDR2 sequences are LNHDA and SQIVND (reference sequence). The length of the CDR3 is 15 residues. The V end lost 3 bases, the J end lost 1 base, and 13 bases lay between the germline ends. CDR3 residues: CASSIIMGPSYEQYF. CDR3 bases: TGTGCCAGTAGTATTATTATGGGCCCTTCCTACGAGCAGTACTTC.

V and J are TRBV3-1 (or the pseudogene TRBV3-2) and TRBJ1-1; TRBD1 aligns across 7 bases. The ends lost 0 bases at V and 7 bases at J; junction bases unmatched: 8. The CDR3 is 15 residues long. Germline V gene data show CDR1 as LGHDT and CDR2 as YNNKEL (reference sequence). CDR3 protein: CASSQDPEQGVEAFF. The CDR3 DNA sequence: TGTGCCAGCAGCCAAGACCCGGAGCAGGGGGTTGAAGCTTTCTTT.